These 31 T cell receptor beta chains share one sample of origin, sequenced in a study of blood T cell repertoires in COVID-19. Produced via immunoSEQ multiplex PCR; TCRdb's table is partial and in-frame only. The data show 250,000 to 300,000 clones, approximately 87% seen once. Sample: peripheral blood. These receptor sequences come from a woman in her twenties or thirties with COVID-19, enrolled during active disease.

The genes are TRBV6-6 and TRBJ2-7; TRBD2 might be the D (7 bases). V was shortened by 5 bases and J by 6 bases, with 17 bases between the two germline ends. Germline CDR1 is MNHNY and CDR2 is SVGAGI (reference sequence). The CDR3 consists of 14 residues. The CDR3 nucleotides are TGTGCCAGCAGTCGCCGGGACGGGGGGCGCGAGCAGTACTTC. Translating gives CASSRRDGGREQYF.

The chain couples TRBV7-9 to TRBJ1-4, with a weak D call TRBD1 (6 bases). The CDR3 runs to 16 residues. The ends were cut back, 5 bases at V and 3 bases at J, with 16 bases in the middle. Germline V gives CDR1 SEHNR, CDR2 FQNEAQ (reference sequence). This chain's CDR3 is CASSPQGTRANEKLFF. DNA for the CDR3: TGTGCCAGCAGCCCTCAAGGGACAAGGGCTAATGAAAAACTGTTTTTT.

The gene calls are TRBV20-1 and TRBJ1-5; D unclear. From germline, CDR1 is DFQATT and CDR2 SNEGSKA (reference sequence). The V gene lost 6 bases and the J gene lost 6 bases, with 9 bases spanning the gap. The CDR3 covers 11 residues. The CDR3 DNA reads TGCAGTGCGTCGGTTGGTCAGCCCCAGCATTTT. Protein product: CSASVGQPQHF.

This sequence joins TRBV30 and TRBJ1-1; D is perhaps TRBD1 (5 bases). The CDR3 has 13 amino acids. Germline loops: CDR1 GTSNPN, CDR2 SVGIG (reference sequence). The V gene lost 3 bases and the J gene lost 2 bases, with 10 bases spanning the gap. Here the CDR3 reads CAWRRQINTEAFF. The CDR3 region has the DNA TGTGCCTGGAGGAGACAGATTAACACTGAAGCTTTCTTT. Full variable domain (outside the CDR3, taken from reference TRBV30 and TRBJ1-1): SQTIHQWPATLVQPVGSPLSLECTVEGTSNPNLYWYRQAAGRGLQLLFYSVGIGQISSEVPQNLSASRPQDRQFILSSKKLLLSDSGFYLCAWRRQINTEAFFGQGTRLTVV.

Concerning this clone itself: Germline is not matched at one junction end, which may reflect a read error. This chain uses TRBV19 with TRBJ2-1; the match to TRBD1 covers 9 bases. In germline, CDR1 is LNHDA, CDR2 SQIVND (reference sequence). The CDR3 runs to 11 residues. The CDR3 bases are TGTGCCAGTAGCAACCGGGACAGGGTCCTCTTC. This codes for CASSNRDRVLF. Variable domain in full (rest from reference TRBV19 and TRBJ2-1): DGGITQSPKYLFRKEGQNVTLSCEQNLNHDAMYWYRQDPGQGLRLIYYSQIVNDFQKGDIAEGYSVSREKKESFPLTVTSAQKNPTAFYLCASSNRDRVLFGPGTRLTVL.

The chain uses TRBV5-1 and TRBJ2-1; 10 bases are shared with TRBD1. CDR3 size: 15 residues. Germline assignment: CDR1 SGHRS and CDR2 YFSETQ. The junction had 5 bases not matched to a gene; V was cut back by 4 bases and J by 4 bases. The CDR3 loop reads CASSPGQGRYNEQFF. The CDR3 nucleotides are TGCGCCAGCAGCCCGGGACAGGGGCGGTACAATGAGCAGTTCTTC.

The gene calls are TRBV5-6 and TRBJ1-1, with D possibly being TRBD1 (6 bases). The CDR3 length is 14 residues. The ends were cut back, 2 bases at V and 5 bases at J, with 13 bases in the middle. Germline CDR1 reads SGHDT; CDR2 reads YYEEEE. CDR3 in amino acids: CASSLQGLGTEAFF. DNA for the CDR3: TGTGCCAGCAGCTTACAGGGTTTGGGGACTGAAGCTTTCTTT.

The rearrangement links TRBV15 to TRBJ2-2; TRBD1 matches at 7 bases. V dropped 0 bases and J dropped 6; count of bases not matched to a gene: 4. The germline CDR1 and CDR2 sequences are LNHNV and YYDKDF (reference sequence). This CDR3 comprises 15 residues. The CDR3 nucleotides are TGTGCCACCAGCAGAGATAGGGGGCTATCCGGGGAGCTGTTTTTT. Translation: CATSRDRGLSGELFF.

This sequence joins TRBV11-2 and TRBJ1-1, with unresolved D. The CDR3 contains 15 residues. With 5 bases removed from V and 4 bases from J, the gap between germline ends came to 17 bases. CDR1 and CDR2 from the germline V gene are SGHAT and FQNNGV. This chain's CDR3 is CASSAQQRGGTEAFF. DNA for the CDR3: TGTGCCAGCAGCGCGCAACAGCGGGGTGGCACTGAAGCTTTCTTT.

This chain links TRBV6-2 or TRBV6-3 with TRBJ1-5; D gene uncertain. The CDR3 length is 13 residues. The ends were cut back, 2 bases at V and 4 bases at J, with 6 bases in the middle. CDR1 is MNHEY and CDR2 is SVGEGT in the germline V gene. The CDR3 nucleotides are TGTGCCAGCAGTTACCTTTCGAATCAGCCCCAGCATTTT. As protein: CASSYLSNQPQHF.

V and J are TRBV10-1 and TRBJ1-1, with 7 bases matching TRBD1. The length of the CDR3 is 14 residues. The V and J ends lost 7 bases and 1 base, in that order; junction bases with no gene match: 6. Germline V CDR1 and CDR2: WNHNN, SYGVQD (reference sequence). CDR3 protein: CASTRDRQNTEAFF. The CDR3 DNA sequence: TGCGCCAGCACTCGGGACAGACAGAACACTGAAGCTTTCTTT.

The chain carries TRBV9 and TRBJ2-4, with 9 bases that match TRBD1. The CDR3 runs 18 residues. V was pared by 3 bases and J by 0 bases, with 10 bases of the junction left unmatched. Germline values: CDR1 SGDLS, CDR2 YYNGEE. CDR3 nucleotides: TGTGCCAGCAGCGAGGGGACAGGGAGGACGGGAGCCAAAAACATTCAGTACTTC. Its translation: CASSEGTGRTGAKNIQYF.

This clone was seen once. CDR3 residues: CASSIDPAGGFNGYTF. CDR3 DNA sequence: TGTGCCAGTAGTATAGATCCGGCAGGGGGCTTCAATGGCTACACCTTC. The chain uses TRBV19 and TRBJ1-2; 8 bases match TRBD1. In germline, CDR1 is LNHDA, CDR2 SQIVND (reference sequence). Trimming took 0 bases from V and 6 from J; bases not matched to a gene: 9. The CDR3 contains 16 residues.

J is TRBJ1-6 and V is TRBV7-2; TRBD1 is a possible D gene (6 bases). Germline CDR1 and CDR2: SGHTA and FQGNSA. The CDR3 runs 16 residues. Trimming cost V 3 bases and J 9 bases, with 18 bases left between them. CDR3 protein: CASSFEGDKRFSPLHF. Written as DNA, the CDR3 is TGTGCCAGCAGCTTTGAGGGGGACAAGAGGTTTTCACCCCTCCACTTT.

V and J are TRBV6-5 and TRBJ1-2; no definite D call. Trimming pared 5 bases from V and 2 bases from J, leaving 12 bases between. Germline assignment: CDR1 MNHEY and CDR2 SVGAGI. The CDR3 is 14 amino acids. CDR3 protein: CASSQRNKNYGYTF. The CDR3 DNA follows: TGTGCCAGCAGTCAGCGGAATAAGAACTATGGCTACACCTTC.

The chain carries TRBV7-9 and TRBJ2-7; D ambiguous. The CDR3 loop spans 13 amino acids. V was trimmed by 4 bases and J by 3 bases, leaving 10 bases between them. Germline values: CDR1 SEHNR, CDR2 FQNEAQ (reference sequence). CDR3 amino acids: CASSSDISYEQYF. CDR3 DNA sequence: TGTGCCAGCAGCTCCGACATTAGCTACGAGCAGTACTTC.

The table lists this clone with a few counts. The chain carries TRBV6-5 and TRBJ1-4; 7 bases agree with TRBD1. The CDR3 sequence is 13 residues long. V lost 6 bases, J lost 13 bases, and 11 bases stayed unmatched. From germline, CDR1 is MNHEY and CDR2 SVGAGI. DNA for the CDR3: TGTGCCAGCAGCCCCGGACAGGCTGGGAGACTGTTTTTT. It yields the protein CASSPGQAGRLFF.

This chain connects TRBV10-3 to TRBJ2-1; D possibly corresponds to TRBD2 (5 bases). V was clipped by 4 bases and J by 7 bases, with 11 bases between them. From germline, CDR1 is ENHRY and CDR2 SYGVKD. This CDR3 is 13 amino acids long. This CDR3 reads CAISGRGRNEQFF. The CDR3 coding sequence is TGTGCCATCAGTGGTCGGGGTAGGAATGAGCAGTTCTTC.

This clone showed up just a few times. V usage is TRBV7-9 and J usage is TRBJ1-1; 8 nucleotides line up with TRBD1. The CDR3 sequence is 15 residues long. Germline CDR1 reads SEHNR; CDR2 reads FQNEAQ (reference sequence). J lost 5 bases, V lost 5 bases, and 10 bases had no gene match. The CDR3 sequence: CASSRGDRTITEAFF. DNA of the CDR3: TGTGCCAGCAGCCGGGGGGACAGGACGATAACTGAAGCTTTCTTT. The full variable domain, rest sourced from reference TRBV7-9 and TRBJ1-1, is DTGVSQNPRHKITKRGQNVTFRCDPISEHNRLYWYRQTLGQGPEFLTYFQNEAQLEKSRLLSDRFSAERPKGSFSTLEIQRTEQGDSAMYLCASSRGDRTITEAFFGQGTRLTVV.

This chain links TRBV5-1 with TRBJ2-7, with TRBD2 matching over 12 bases. Germline V gene data show CDR1 as SGHRS and CDR2 as YFSETQ. Trimming took 4 bases from V and 5 from J; bases not matched to a gene: 19. The CDR3 sequence is 19 residues long. The CDR3 protein is CASSGPALAGGTRSNEQYF. CDR3 bases: TGCGCCAGCAGCGGGCCGGCGCTAGCGGGGGGGACCCGATCGAACGAGCAGTACTTC.

This clone was observed a single time. The chain carries TRBV7-9 and TRBJ1-1, with a possible D match to TRBD1 (5 bases). With 5 bases removed from V and 0 bases from J, the gap between germline ends came to 16 bases. This CDR3 has 16 residues. Germline loops: CDR1 SEHNR, CDR2 FQNEAQ (reference sequence). CDR3 in amino acids: CASSPNRLLMNTEAFF. The CDR3 DNA reads as TGTGCCAGCAGCCCGAACAGGTTACTAATGAACACTGAAGCTTTCTTT. The entire variable domain, with the rest obtained from reference TRBV7-9 and TRBJ1-1, is as follows: DTGVSQNPRHKITKRGQNVTFRCDPISEHNRLYWYRQTLGQGPEFLTYFQNEAQLEKSRLLSDRFSAERPKGSFSTLEIQRTEQGDSAMYLCASSPNRLLMNTEAFFGQGTRLTVV.

The chain links TRBV19 to TRBJ1-4; TRBD1 is a possible D gene (6 bases). The V gene lost 6 bases and the J gene lost 0 bases, with 14 bases spanning the gap. The germline CDR1 and CDR2 sequences are LNHDA and SQIVND (reference sequence). The CDR3 has 16 amino acids. The CDR3 DNA reads as TGTGCCAGTAGCGAGGGACACCTAACAACTAATGAAAAACTGTTTTTT. Amino acids: CASSEGHLTTNEKLFF.

The rearrangement links TRBV6-5 to TRBJ2-1, with D possibly matching TRBD1 (6 bases). Per the germline V gene, CDR1 is MNHEY and CDR2 is SVGAGI. The V and J ends lost 8 bases and 8 bases respectively, with 16 bases between them. CDR3 size: 13 residues. The CDR3 protein is CASRATGIDEQFF. The CDR3 nucleotides read TGTGCCAGCCGAGCTACAGGGATCGATGAGCAGTTCTTC.

Here the CDR3 DNA reads TGTGCCAGCTCAAAGAAGCGGGACCAATACAATGAGCAGTTCTTC. Encoded protein: CASSKKRDQYNEQFF. The rearrangement uses TRBV18 and TRBJ2-1; 7 bases are a match to TRBD2. Per the germline V gene, CDR1 is KGHSH and CDR2 is LQKENI. This CDR3 is 15 amino acids long. With 5 bases clipped from V and 4 bases from J, the junction kept 8 bases outside the gene matches.

CDR3 nucleotides: TGTGCTAGTGGGTGGCAGGGAGGGAACACCGGGGAGCTGTTTTTT. Its protein is CASGWQGGNTGELFF. The rearrangement joins TRBV12-5 to TRBJ2-2, with a possible D match to TRBD2 (6 bases). Germline CDR1 LGHNT, CDR2 FRNRAP. The V gene lost 6 bases and the J gene lost 1 base, with 12 bases spanning the gap. This CDR3 is 15 amino acids long.

The rearrangement joins TRBV5-6 to TRBJ1-2; 7 positions agree with TRBD1. J gave up 7 bases and V 2 bases, and 8 bases lay outside the gene matches. Germline loops: CDR1 SGHDT, CDR2 YYEEEE. This CDR3 contains 14 residues. The CDR3 region has the DNA TGTGCCAGCAGCTTCCCCGACAGGGACACTGGCTACACCTTC. Amino acid sequence: CASSFPDRDTGYTF.

This rearrangement joins TRBV19 to TRBJ1-4; no clear D gene. Germline CDR1 is LNHDA and CDR2 is SQIVND (reference sequence). The germline V and J ends were trimmed by 5 bases and 4 bases, with 8 bases remaining between them. There are 13 residues in the CDR3. CDR3 nucleotides: TGTGCCAGTAGTGAGCGGTTTAATGAAAAACTGTTTTTT. Its translation is CASSERFNEKLFF.

This clone was observed a single time. The chain has TRBV24-1 and TRBJ1-5, with D possibly TRBD1 on 5 matching bases. The length of the CDR3 is 17 residues. The germline V and J ends were trimmed by 9 bases and 2 bases, with 22 bases remaining between them. Germline V gene data show CDR1 as KGHDR and CDR2 as SFDVKD. The CDR3 is CATWRGYPPPRNQPQHF. The CDR3 DNA sequence: TGTGCCACCTGGAGGGGTTATCCCCCCCCTCGCAATCAGCCCCAGCATTTT.

This clone was detected a few times. The chain recombines TRBV29-1 with TRBJ1-1; D is unresolved. V was cut by 6 bases and J by 1 base, with 6 bases left in between. The CDR3 loop spans 11 amino acids. Germline V gives CDR1 SQVTM, CDR2 ANQGSEA. The CDR3 is CSVPKNTEAFF. The CDR3 nucleotides read TGCAGCGTCCCTAAGAACACTGAAGCTTTCTTT.

The chain has TRBV7-9 and TRBJ2-5; perhaps TRBD2 as D (5 bases). The ends were cut back, 1 base at V and 4 bases at J, with 7 bases in the middle. This CDR3 is 13 amino acids long. The germline V gene encodes CDR1 SEHNR and CDR2 FQNEAQ (reference sequence). The CDR3 DNA follows: TGTGCCAGCAGCTTAGTCAGCGGAGAGACCCAGTACTTC. Protein: CASSLVSGETQYF.

This sequence joins TRBV7-9 and TRBJ1-6; D uncertain. Trimming left V 7 bases short and J 5 bases short, with 12 bases between. The CDR3 is 14 residues long. Germline assignment: CDR1 SEHNR and CDR2 FQNEAQ (reference sequence). The CDR3 reads CASKSGINNSPLHF. DNA of the CDR3: TGTGCCAGCAAGTCGGGGATTAATAATTCACCCCTCCACTTT.